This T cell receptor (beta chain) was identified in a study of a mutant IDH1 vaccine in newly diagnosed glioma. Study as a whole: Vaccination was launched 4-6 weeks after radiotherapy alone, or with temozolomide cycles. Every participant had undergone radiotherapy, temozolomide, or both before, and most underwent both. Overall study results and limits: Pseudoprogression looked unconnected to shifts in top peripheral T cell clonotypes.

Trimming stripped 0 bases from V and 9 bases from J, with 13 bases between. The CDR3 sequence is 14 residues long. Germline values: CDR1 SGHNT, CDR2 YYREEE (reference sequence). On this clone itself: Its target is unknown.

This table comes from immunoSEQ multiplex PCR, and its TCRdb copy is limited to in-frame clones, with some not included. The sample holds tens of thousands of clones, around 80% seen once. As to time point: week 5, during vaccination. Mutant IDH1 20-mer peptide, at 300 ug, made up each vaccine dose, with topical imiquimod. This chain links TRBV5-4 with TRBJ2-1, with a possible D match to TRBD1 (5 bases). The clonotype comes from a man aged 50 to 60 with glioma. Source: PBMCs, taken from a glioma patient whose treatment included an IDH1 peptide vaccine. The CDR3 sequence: CASSLEGARAEQFF. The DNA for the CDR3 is TGTGCCAGCAGCTTGGAGGGTGCCAGGGCTGAGCAGTTCTTC.